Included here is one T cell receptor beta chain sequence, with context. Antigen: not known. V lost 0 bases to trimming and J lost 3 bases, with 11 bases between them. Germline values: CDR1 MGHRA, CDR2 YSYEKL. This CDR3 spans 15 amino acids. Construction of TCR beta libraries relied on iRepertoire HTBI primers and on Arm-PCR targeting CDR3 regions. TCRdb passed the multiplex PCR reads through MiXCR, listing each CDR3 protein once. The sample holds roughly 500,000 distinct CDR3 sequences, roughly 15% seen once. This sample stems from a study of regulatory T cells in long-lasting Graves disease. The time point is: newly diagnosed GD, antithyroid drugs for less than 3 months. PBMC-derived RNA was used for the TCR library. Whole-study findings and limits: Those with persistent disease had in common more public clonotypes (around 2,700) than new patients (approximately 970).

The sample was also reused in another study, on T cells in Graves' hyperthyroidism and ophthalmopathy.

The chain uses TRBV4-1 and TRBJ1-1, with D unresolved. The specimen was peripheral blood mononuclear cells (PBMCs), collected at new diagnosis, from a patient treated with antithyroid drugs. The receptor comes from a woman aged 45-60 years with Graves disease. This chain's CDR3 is CASSQDIAPDTEAFF. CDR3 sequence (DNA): TGCGCCAGCAGCCAAGATATCGCCCCTGACACTGAAGCTTTCTTT.